Listed here are 17 T cell receptor beta chains from one sample, sequenced in a study of Graves' ophthalmopathy and Graves' hyperthyroidism. Amplification of TCR beta CDR3 regions used RNA transcripts. RT-PCR in the first round used HTBI primers; a second-round multiplex PCR followed. TCRdb fed the multiplex PCR reads into MiXCR, producing one record per CDR3 protein. The sample has roughly 1.1 million distinct CDR3 sequences, about 38% seen once; the top ten hold 11%. What was sequenced was peripheral blood or thyroid tissue (not recorded which). These receptors came from an adult man with Graves' hyperthyroidism.

There are a few counts of this clonotype. The CDR3 sequence: CASSGQALGGETQYF. Written as DNA, the CDR3 is TGTGCCAGCAGTGGACAGGCCCTCGGAGGAGAGACCCAGTACTTC. The chain links TRBV6-1 to TRBJ2-5; possibly TRBD1 for D (6 bases). CDR1 is MNHNS and CDR2 is SASEGT in the germline V gene. The CDR3 has 15 residues. Between the trimmed V and J ends, which lost 4 bases and 4 bases, there was a span of 16 bases.

This clonotype showed up just a few times. A much larger clone is a single base away; this may be a read error. V gene TRBV10-2 combines with J gene TRBJ2-7; 11 nucleotides line up with TRBD2. The CDR3 has 14 amino acids. Germline-derived CDR1 and CDR2 are WSHSY and SAAADI. CDR3 sequence: CASSTSGGIGEQCF. DNA of the CDR3: TGCGCCAGCAGTACTAGCGGGGGAATTGGCGAGCAGTGCTTC.

This clonotype was counted ten times or more. V usage is TRBV9 and J usage is TRBJ1-1, with TRBD1 matching 8 bases. The V gene end was trimmed by 3 bases and the J gene end by 1 base; junction bases not matched to a gene: 5. CDR3 length: 15 amino acids. Per germline, CDR1 SGDLS and CDR2 YYNGEE. The CDR3 region is CASSAGDRSNTEAFF. DNA for the CDR3: TGTGCCAGCAGCGCGGGGGACAGGTCGAACACTGAAGCTTTCTTT.

The sample holds many counts of this clonotype. The chain couples TRBV9 to TRBJ1-1, with D perhaps matching TRBD1 (5 bases). V gave up 0 bases and J gave up 4 bases, with 7 bases separating them. The CDR3 covers 13 residues. Germline V gene data show CDR1 as SGDLS and CDR2 as YYNGEE. The CDR3 DNA sequence: TGTGCCAGCAGCGTAGCTGGGGCCACTGAAGCTTTCTTT. Amino acids: CASSVAGATEAFF.

This chain uses TRBV10-2 with TRBJ2-7; no reliable D call. Germline CDR1 WSHSY, CDR2 SAAADI. Trimming took off 4 bases at V and 0 bases at J, with 10 bases between the two ends. This CDR3 region has 14 residues. CDR3 nucleotide sequence: TGCGCCAGCAGTGCCAGCAGCTCCTCCTACGAGCAGTACTTC. It is translated as CASSASSSSYEQYF.

The V call is TRBV19, the J call TRBJ1-1, with unresolved D. There are 14 residues in the CDR3. V gave up 8 bases and J gave up 0 bases, with 13 bases separating them. CDR1 is LNHDA, CDR2 SQIVND, per germline (reference sequence). CDR3 nucleotides: TGTGCCAGTCAAGACCCGACCATGAACACTGAAGCTTTCTTT. It codes for CASQDPTMNTEAFF.

On this clonotype itself: This could be a read error, since a much larger clone is one nucleotide away. This sequence joins TRBV7-9 and TRBJ2-2, with 7 positions matching TRBD1. Germline V lookup: CDR1 SEHNR, CDR2 FQNEAQ (reference sequence). J gave up 3 bases and V 5 bases, and 9 bases lay outside the gene matches. The CDR3 is 16 residues long. CDR3 sequence: CASSPTDRVHTGELFF. Written as DNA, the CDR3 is TGTGCCAGCAGCCCAACCGACAGGGTACACACCGGGGAGCTGTTTTTT.

The sample holds one count of this clonotype. The chain joins TRBV5-1 to TRBJ1-4; 7 bases agree with TRBD1. J lost 7 bases, V lost 0 bases, and 6 bases had no gene match. Germline loops: CDR1 SGHRS, CDR2 YFSETQ. The CDR3 loop spans 15 amino acids. DNA of the CDR3: TGCGCCAGCAGCTTGGGCGGCAGGGGGTCTGAAAAACTGTTTTTT. This codes for CASSLGGRGSEKLFF.

The genes are TRBV7-3 and TRBJ2-5; 11 bases match TRBD2. Losses at the gene ends were 5 bases for V and 1 base for J; bases not matched to a gene: 6. Germline V gene sequence: CDR1 SGHTA, CDR2 FQGTGA. The CDR3 sequence is 16 residues long. The DNA of the CDR3 is TGTGCCAGCAGCCCGACTAGCGGGGACGGCCAAGAGACCCAGTACTTC. Protein: CASSPTSGDGQETQYF.

The J gene is TRBJ2-7, the V gene TRBV10-2; the match to TRBD2 covers 15 bases. V shed 4 bases, J shed 5 bases, and the junction held 6 bases outside the gene matches. This CDR3 is 16 amino acids long. Looked up from germline, CDR1 is WSHSY and CDR2 is SAAADI. The CDR3 nucleotides are TGCGCCAGCAGTGCCGGACTAGCGGGGGGGCCTGACGAGCAGTACTTC. The encoded protein is CASSAGLAGGPDEQYF.

With respect to this clonotype: A much larger clone lies a single base off, so this may be a read error. The CDR3 is CSVEGADLYEQYF. The DNA for the CDR3 is TGCAGCGTTGAAGGGGCAGATCTCTACGAGCAGTACTTC. The rearrangement uses TRBV29-1 and TRBJ2-7; D is unclear. V was pared by 1 base and J by 3 bases, with 10 bases between. This CDR3 has 13 residues. Germline V lookup: CDR1 SQVTM, CDR2 ANQGSEA.

This chain joins TRBV10-2 and TRBJ2-5; D might be TRBD1 or TRBD2, each matching 5 bases. The CDR3 has 15 amino acids. Germline V CDR1 and CDR2: WSHSY, SAAADI. V was pared by 8 bases and J by 0 bases, with 16 bases between. CDR3 bases: TGCGCCAGCTTAGGTTTAGGGGAGTACCAAGAGACCCAGTACTTC. It encodes CASLGLGEYQETQYF.

V is TRBV6-5 and J is TRBJ1-5, with a possible D match to TRBD1 (5 bases). This CDR3 spans 13 amino acids. V gave up 2 bases and J gave up 6 bases, with 8 bases separating them. Germline CDR1 is MNHEY and CDR2 is SVGAGI. CDR3 sequence: CASSYMGGQPQHF. The CDR3 nucleotides are TGTGCCAGCAGTTACATGGGGGGTCAGCCCCAGCATTTT.

The V call is TRBV4-3, the J call TRBJ1-1; 9 nucleotides line up with TRBD1. With 11 bases clipped from V and 10 bases from J, the junction kept 8 bases outside the gene matches. Per the germline V gene, CDR1 is LGHNA and CDR2 is YSLEER. This CDR3 spans 11 amino acids. CDR3 sequence reads: CAAGDRGGAFF. The CDR3 DNA reads as TGCGCCGCAGGTGACAGGGGGGGAGCTTTCTTT.

This chain connects TRBV4-3 to TRBJ2-5, with 9 nucleotides matching TRBD1. This CDR3 is built from 14 residues. Germline V gene lookup returns CDR1 LGHNA and CDR2 YSLEER. The V segment lost 4 bases and the J segment 7 bases; nucleotides outside the gene matches: 7. CDR3 bases: TGCGCCAGCAGCCCAACAGGGGGCTGGGGGACCCAGTACTTC. It encodes CASSPTGGWGTQYF.

The V gene is TRBV10-3, the J gene TRBJ1-2; 9 bases match TRBD1. Germline trimming cut 6 bases from V and 4 bases from J; bases unmatched to any gene: 6. The CDR3 has 14 residues. Germline V gives CDR1 ENHRY, CDR2 SYGVKD. The CDR3 loop is CAISVETGGYGYTF. CDR3 bases: TGTGCCATCAGCGTGGAGACAGGGGGCTATGGCTACACCTTC.

This rearrangement joins TRBV29-1 to TRBJ1-2; D gene ambiguous. CDR3 length: 12 residues. Germline assignment: CDR1 SQVTM and CDR2 ANQGSEA. The V end lost 8 bases, the J end lost 4 bases, and 14 bases lay between the germline ends. The CDR3 protein is CSQGWGSYGYTF. For the CDR3, the DNA is TGCAGCCAAGGGTGGGGAAGCTATGGCTACACCTTC.